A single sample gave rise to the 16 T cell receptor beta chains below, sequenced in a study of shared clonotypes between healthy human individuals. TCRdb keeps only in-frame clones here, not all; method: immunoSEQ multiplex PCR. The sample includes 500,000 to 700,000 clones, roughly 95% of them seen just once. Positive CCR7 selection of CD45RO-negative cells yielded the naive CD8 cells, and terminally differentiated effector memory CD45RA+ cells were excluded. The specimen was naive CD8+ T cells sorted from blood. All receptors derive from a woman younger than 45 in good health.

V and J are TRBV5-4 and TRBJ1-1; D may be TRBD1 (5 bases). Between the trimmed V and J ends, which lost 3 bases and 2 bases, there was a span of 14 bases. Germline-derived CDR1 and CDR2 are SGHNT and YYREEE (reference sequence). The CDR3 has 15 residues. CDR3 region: CASSSVAGTNTEAFF. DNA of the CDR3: TGTGCCAGCAGCTCGGTCGCCGGGACCAACACTGAAGCTTTCTTT.

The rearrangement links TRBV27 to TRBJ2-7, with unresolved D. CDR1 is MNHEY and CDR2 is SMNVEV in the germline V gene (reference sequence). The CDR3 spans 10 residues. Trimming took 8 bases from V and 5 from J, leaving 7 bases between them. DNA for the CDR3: TGTGCCAGCGGTCATCACGAGCAGTACTTC. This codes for CASGHHEQYF.

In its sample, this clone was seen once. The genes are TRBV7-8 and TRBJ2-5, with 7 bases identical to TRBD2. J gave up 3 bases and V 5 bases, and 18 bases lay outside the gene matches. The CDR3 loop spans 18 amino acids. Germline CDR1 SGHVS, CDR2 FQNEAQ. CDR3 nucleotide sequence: TGTGCCAGCAGCCTTGAATTGTTGGGGGGAGGGAATGAAGAGACCCAGTACTTC. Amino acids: CASSLELLGGGNEETQYF.

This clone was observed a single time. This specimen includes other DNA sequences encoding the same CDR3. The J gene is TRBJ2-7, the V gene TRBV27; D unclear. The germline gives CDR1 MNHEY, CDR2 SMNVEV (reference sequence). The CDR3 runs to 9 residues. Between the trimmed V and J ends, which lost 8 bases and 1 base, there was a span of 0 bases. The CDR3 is CASSYEQYF. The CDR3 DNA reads TGTGCCAGCTCCTACGAGCAGTACTTC.

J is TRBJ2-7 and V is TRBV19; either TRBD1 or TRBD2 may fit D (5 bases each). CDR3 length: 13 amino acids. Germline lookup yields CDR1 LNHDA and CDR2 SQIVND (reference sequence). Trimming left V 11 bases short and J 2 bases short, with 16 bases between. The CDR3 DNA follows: TGTGCCTGCCGAGGTGGGGGTCCCTACGAGCAGTACTTC. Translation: CACRGGGPYEQYF.

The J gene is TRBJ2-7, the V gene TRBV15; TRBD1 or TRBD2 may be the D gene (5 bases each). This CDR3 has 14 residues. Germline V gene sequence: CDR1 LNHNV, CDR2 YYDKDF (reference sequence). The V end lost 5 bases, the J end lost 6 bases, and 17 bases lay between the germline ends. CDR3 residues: CATSLPRGVREQYF. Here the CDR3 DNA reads TGTGCCACCAGCCTCCCCCGAGGGGTTCGCGAGCAGTACTTC.

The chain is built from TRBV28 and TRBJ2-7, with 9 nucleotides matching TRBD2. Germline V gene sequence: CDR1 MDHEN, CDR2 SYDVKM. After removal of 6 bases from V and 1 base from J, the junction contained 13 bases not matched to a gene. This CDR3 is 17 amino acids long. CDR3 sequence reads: CASRPRYALAGSYEQYF. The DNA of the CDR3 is TGTGCCAGCAGACCTAGATACGCTCTAGCGGGGTCCTACGAGCAGTACTTC.

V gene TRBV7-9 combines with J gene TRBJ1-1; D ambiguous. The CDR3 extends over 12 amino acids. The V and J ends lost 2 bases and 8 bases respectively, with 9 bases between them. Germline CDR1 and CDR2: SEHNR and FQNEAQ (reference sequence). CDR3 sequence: CASSLSPPEAFF. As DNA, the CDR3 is TGTGCCAGCAGCTTAAGTCCCCCCGAAGCTTTCTTT.

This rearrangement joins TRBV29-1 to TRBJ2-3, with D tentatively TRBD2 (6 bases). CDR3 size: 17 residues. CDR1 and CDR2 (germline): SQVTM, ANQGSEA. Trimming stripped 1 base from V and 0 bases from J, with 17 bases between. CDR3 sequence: CSVEGTGDFSSTDTQYF. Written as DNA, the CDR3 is TGCAGCGTTGAAGGAACCGGGGACTTTTCTAGCACAGATACGCAGTATTTT.

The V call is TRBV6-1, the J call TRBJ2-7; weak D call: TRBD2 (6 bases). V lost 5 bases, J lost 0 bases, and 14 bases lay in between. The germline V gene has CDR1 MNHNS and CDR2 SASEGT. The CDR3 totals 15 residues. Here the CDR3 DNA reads TGTGCCAGCAGTAACAGCGGGTCCGCCTCCTACGAGCAGTACTTC. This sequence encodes CASSNSGSASYEQYF.

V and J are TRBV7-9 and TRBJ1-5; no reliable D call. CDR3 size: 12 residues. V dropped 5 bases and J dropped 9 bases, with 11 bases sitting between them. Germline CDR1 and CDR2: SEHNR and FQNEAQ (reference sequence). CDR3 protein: CASSPGSMPQHF. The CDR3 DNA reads TGTGCCAGCAGCCCGGGATCCATGCCCCAGCATTTT.

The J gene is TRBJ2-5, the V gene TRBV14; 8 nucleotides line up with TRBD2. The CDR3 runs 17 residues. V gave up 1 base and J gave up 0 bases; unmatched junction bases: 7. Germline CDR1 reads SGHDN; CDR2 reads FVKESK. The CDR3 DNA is TGTGCCAGCAGCCAAGGAAGGTCTAGCGGGTACCAAGAGACCCAGTACTTC. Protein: CASSQGRSSGYQETQYF.

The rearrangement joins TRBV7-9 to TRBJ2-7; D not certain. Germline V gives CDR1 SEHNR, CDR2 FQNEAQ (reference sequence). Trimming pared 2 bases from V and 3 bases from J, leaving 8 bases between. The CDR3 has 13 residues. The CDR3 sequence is CASSLPASYEQYF. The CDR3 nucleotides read TGTGCCAGCAGCTTACCAGCAAGCTACGAGCAGTACTTC.

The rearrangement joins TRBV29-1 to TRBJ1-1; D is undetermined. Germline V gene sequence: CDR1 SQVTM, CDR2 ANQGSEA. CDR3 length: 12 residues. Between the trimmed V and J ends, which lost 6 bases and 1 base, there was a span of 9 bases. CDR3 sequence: CSVRHPNTEAFF. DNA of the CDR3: TGCAGCGTCAGACACCCGAACACTGAAGCTTTCTTT.

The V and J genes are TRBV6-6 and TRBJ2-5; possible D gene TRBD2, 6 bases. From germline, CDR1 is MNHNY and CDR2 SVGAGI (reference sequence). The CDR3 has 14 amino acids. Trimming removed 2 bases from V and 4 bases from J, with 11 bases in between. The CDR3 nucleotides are TGTGCCAGCAGTTACGCGGAGGGGCCAGAGACCCAGTACTTC. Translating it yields CASSYAEGPETQYF.

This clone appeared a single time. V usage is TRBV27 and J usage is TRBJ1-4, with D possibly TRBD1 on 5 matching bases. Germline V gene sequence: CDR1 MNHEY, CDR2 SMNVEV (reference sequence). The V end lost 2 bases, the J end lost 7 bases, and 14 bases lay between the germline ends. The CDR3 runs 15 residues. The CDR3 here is CASSLSPGLGEKLFF. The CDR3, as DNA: TGTGCCAGCAGTTTAAGTCCGGGACTTGGTGAAAAACTGTTTTTT.